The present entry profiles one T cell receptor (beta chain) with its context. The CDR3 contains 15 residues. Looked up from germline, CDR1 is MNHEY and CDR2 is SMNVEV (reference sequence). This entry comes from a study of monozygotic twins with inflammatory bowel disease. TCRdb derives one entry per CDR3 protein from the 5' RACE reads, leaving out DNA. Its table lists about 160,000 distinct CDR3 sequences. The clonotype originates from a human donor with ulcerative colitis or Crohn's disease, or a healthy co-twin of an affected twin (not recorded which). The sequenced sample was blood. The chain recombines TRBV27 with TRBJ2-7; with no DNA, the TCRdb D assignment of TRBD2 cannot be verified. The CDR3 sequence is CASSKISGRGYEQYF.